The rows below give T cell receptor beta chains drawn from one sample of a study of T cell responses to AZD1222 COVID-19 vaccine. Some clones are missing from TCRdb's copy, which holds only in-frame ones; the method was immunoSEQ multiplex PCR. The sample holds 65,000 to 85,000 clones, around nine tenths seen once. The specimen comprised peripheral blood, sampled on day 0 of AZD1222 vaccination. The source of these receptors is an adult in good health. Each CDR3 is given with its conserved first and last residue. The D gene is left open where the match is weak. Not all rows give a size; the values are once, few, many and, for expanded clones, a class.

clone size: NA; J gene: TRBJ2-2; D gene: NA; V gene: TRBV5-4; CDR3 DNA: TGTGCCAGCAGCTCAAGGGGAGACACCGGGGAGCTGTTTTTT; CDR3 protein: CASSSRGDTGELFF
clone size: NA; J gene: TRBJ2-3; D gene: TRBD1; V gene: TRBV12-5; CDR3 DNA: TGTGCTAGTGGTCGGGGACAGGGGGCTAGAGATACGCAGTATTTT; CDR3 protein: CASGRGQGARDTQYF
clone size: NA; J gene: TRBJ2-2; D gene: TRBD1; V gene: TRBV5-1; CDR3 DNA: TGCGCCAGCAGCTTAACACCGGGACAGGGGTCCGGGGAGCTGTTTTTT; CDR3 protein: CASSLTPGQGSGELFF
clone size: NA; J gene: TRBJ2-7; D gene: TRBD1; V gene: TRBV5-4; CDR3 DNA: TGTGCCAGCAGCTCTTCGACAGGGTCGGCCTACGAGCAGTACTTC; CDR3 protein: CASSSSTGSAYEQYF
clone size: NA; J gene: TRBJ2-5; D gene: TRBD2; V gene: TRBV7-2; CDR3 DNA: TGTGCCAGCAGCTTAGGGGGGGGGCAAGAGACCCAGTACTTC; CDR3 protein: CASSLGGGQETQYF
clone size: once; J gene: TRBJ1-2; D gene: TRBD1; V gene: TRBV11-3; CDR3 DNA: TGTGCCAGCAGCCAGGGGGACTATGGCTACACCTTC; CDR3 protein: CASSQGDYGYTF
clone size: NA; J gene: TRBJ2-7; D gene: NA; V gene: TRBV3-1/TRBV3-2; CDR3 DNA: TGTGCCAGCAGCCAATTGGGGGGGGCGAGGGAGCAGTACTTC; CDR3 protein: CASSQLGGAREQYF
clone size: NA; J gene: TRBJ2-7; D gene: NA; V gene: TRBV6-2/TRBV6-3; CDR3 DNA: TGTGCCAGCAGTTACCAGTTAACCGCCTACGAGCAGTACTTC; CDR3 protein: CASSYQLTAYEQYF
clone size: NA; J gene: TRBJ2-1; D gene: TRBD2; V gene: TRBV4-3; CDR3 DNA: TGCGCCAGCAGCCACGGACTAGCGGCGAGTAGGAATGAGCAGTTCTTC; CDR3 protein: CASSHGLAASRNEQFF
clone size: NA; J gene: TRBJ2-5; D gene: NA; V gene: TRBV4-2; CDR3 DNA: TGTGCCAGCAGCCAAGGGGCGGGCAGAGAAGAGACCCAGTACTTC; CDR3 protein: CASSQGAGREETQYF
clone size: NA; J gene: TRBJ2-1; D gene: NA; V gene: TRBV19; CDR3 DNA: TGTGCCAGTAGTGGACAAACGTACAATGAGCAGTTCTTC; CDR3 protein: CASSGQTYNEQFF
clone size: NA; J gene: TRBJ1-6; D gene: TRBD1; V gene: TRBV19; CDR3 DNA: TGTGCCAGTAGTAAAGGGACAGGGGCTGGTAATTCACCCCTCCACTTT; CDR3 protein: CASSKGTGAGNSPLHF
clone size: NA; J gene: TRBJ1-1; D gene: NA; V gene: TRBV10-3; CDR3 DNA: TGTGCCATCAGCCAGGTCCCCTCCACTGAAGCTTTCTTT; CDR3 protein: CAISQVPSTEAFF
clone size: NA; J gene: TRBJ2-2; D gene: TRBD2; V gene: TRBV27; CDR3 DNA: TGTGCCAGCAGTTCAGCGGGGGACACCCCTCGAGAGACCGGGGAGCTGTTTTTT; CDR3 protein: CASSSAGDTPRETGELFF
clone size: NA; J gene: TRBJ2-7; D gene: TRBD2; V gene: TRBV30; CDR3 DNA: TGTGCCTGGGGGACTAGGAGCGAGCAGTACTTC; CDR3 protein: CAWGTRSEQYF
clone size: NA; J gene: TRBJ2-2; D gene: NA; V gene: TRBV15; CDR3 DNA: TGTGCCACCAGCAGAGATCGACGGGGGCGAGCCACCGGGGAGCTGTTTTTT; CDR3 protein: CATSRDRRGRATGELFF
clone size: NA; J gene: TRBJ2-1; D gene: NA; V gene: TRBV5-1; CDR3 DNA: TGCGCCAGCAGCTGGGGGGCGACTAGCCAAAATGAGCAGTTCTTC; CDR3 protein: CASSWGATSQNEQFF
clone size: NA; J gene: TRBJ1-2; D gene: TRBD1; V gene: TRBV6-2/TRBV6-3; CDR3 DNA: TGTGCCAGCAGTTACTGGGACAGGGGCTATGGCTACACCTTC; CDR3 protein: CASSYWDRGYGYTF
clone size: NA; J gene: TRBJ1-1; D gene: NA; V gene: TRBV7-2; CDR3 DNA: TGTGCCAGCAGCTTTACAGGGTACACTGAAGCTTTCTTT; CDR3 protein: CASSFTGYTEAFF
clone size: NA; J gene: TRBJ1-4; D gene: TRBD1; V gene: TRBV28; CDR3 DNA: TGTGCCAGCAGTCCGGGACAGCCGGAAAAACTGTTTTTT; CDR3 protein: CASSPGQPEKLFF
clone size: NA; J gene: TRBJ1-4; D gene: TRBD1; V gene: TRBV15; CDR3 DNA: TGTGCCACCAGCAGGGGGACAGGGGGCGATGAAAAACTGTTTTTT; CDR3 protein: CATSRGTGGDEKLFF
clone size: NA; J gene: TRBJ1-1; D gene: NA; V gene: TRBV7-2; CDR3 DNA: TGTGCCAGCAGCCCGGAAACCTGGAGGGAAGCTTTCTTT; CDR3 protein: CASSPETWREAFF
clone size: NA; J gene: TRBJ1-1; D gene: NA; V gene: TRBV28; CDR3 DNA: TGTGCCAGCAGTTACAGGGTTGCTGAAGCTTTCTTT; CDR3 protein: CASSYRVAEAFF
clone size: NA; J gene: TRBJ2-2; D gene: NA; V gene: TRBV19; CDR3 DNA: TGTGCCAGTGCGGGACAATTAACTCCACGAAGCGCCGGGGAGCTGTTTTTT; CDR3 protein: CASAGQLTPRSAGELFF
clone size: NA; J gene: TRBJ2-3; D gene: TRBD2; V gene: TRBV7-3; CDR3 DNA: TGTGCCAGCAGCCCCAGGACTAGCGGCCGGCGGGATACGCAGTATTTT; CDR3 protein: CASSPRTSGRRDTQYF
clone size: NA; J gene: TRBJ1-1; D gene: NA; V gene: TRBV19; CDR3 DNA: TGTGCCAGTAGTATTAGACAGGCGAACACTGAAGCTTTCTTT; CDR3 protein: CASSIRQANTEAFF
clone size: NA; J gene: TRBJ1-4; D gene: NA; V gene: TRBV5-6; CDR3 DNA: TGTGCCAGCAGCTTGGAAAGTAAAGGCCCTATGGGCAGGAAACTGTTTTTT; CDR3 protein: CASSLESKGPMGRKLFF
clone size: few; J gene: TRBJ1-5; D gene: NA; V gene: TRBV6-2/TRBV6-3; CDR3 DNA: TGTGCCAGCAGTACATCAGGGCAGCCCCAGCATTTT; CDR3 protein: CASSTSGQPQHF